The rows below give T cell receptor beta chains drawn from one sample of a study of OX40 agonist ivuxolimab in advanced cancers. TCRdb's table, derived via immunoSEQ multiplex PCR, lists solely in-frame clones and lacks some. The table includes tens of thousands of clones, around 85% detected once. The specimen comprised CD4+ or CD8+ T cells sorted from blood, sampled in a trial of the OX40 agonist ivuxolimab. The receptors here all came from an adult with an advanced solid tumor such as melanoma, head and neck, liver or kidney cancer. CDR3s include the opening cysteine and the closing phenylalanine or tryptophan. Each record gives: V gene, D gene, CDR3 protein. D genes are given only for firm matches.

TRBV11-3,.,CASSLGWGPSSSYNEQFF
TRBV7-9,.,CASSPGLSGNTIYF
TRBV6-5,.,CASSYFPGQPQHF
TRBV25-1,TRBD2,CASTSGRGETQYF
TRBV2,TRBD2,CASNRGVYEQYF
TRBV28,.,CASSFGVVVSGF
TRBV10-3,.,CAIRGPTGELFF
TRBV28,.,CASSLFIGQGSVGGYTF
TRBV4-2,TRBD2,CASSLVPTSASTDTQYF
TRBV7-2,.,CASSLFHSSGNTIYF
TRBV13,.,CASSPTGPRNKNIQYF
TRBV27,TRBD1,CASSFWTGYPYEQYF
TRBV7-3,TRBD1,CASSLLTGITYEQYF
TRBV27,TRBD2,CASGGLAGKIRTQYF
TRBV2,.,CASSDSTNYGYTF
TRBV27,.,CASSFAGQNSYEQYF
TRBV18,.,CASSLNGGQDTQYF
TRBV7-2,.,CASTTTRGLETQYF
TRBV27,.,CASSSGNEKLFF
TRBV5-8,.,CASSLGGGSIGQPQHF
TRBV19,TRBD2,CASRVTSGTYEQYF
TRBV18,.,CASSPGVQPQHF
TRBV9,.,CASSVGGQGDYGYTF
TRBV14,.,CASSQPFFGANVLTF
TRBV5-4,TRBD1,CASSGKTGTAANTIYF
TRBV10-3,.,CAISDIRLVDNEQFF
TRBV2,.,CASRATVQSTDTQYF
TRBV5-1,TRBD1,CASSPRTGLSDYGYTF
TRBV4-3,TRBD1,CASSRGGQGDSYYGYTF
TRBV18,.,CASSPPEVRAQYF
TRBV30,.,CAWSGTEAFF
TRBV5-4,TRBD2,CASSLGGLAGNTGELFF
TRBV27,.,CASSLSTSSNQPQHF
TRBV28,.,CASNSQGPHYGYTF
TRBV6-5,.,CASSYLGDGYTF
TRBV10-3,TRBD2,CAISWGGITGELFF
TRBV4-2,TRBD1,CASSQGESGGRKLFF
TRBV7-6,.,CASSLALGTTDQETQYF
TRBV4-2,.,CASSVQADRGSYNEQFF
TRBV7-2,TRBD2,CASSLAAASGGWADTQYF
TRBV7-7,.,CASSPGGTKAGELFF
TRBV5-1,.,CASSFGSKPTEAFF
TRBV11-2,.,CASNPTGLRETQYF
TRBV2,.,CASRDTSYEQYF
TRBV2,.,CASSWTKYNEQFF
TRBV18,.,CASSLLDVEISEKLFF
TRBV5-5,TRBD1,CASSGGQGRAEAFF
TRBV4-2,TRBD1,CASSQQGVGGGNTIYF
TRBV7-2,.,CASSLGRKNIQYF
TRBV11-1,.,CASSSNTPTRQYF
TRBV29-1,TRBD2,CSVAGLNSAGGTDTQYF
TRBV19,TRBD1,CASRLPGQGVEKLFF
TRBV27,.,CASSPRGTLGLRAFF
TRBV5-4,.,CASSLEGGLSGNTIYF